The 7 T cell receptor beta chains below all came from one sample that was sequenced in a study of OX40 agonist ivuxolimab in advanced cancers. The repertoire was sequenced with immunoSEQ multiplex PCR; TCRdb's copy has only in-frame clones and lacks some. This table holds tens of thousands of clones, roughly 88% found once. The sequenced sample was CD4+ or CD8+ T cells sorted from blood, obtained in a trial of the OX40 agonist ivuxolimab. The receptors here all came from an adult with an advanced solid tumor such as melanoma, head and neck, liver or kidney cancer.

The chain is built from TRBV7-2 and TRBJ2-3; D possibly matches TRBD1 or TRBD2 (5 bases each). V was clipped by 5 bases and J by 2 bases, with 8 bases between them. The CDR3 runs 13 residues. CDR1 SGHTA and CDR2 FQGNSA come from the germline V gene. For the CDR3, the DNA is TGTGCCAGCAGCGGGGGACCCACAGATACGCAGTATTTT. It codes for CASSGGPTDTQYF.

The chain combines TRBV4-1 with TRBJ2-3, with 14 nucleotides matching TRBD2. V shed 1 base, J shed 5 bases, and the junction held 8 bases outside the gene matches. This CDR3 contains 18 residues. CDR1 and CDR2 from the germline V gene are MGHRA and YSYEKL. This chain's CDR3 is CASSQGRLAGGHGDTQYF. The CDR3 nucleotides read TGCGCCAGCAGCCAAGGACGACTAGCGGGGGGGCACGGAGATACGCAGTATTTT.

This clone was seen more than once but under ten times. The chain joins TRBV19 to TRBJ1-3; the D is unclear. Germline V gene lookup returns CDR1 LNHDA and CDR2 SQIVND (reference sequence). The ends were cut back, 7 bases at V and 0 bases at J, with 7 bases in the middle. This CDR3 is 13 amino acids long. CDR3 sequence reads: CASISNSGNTIYF. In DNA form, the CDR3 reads TGTGCCAGTATCAGTAACTCTGGAAACACCATATATTTT.

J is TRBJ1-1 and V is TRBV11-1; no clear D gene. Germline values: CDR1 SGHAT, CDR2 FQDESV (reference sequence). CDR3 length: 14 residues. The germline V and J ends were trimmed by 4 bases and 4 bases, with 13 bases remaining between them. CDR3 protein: CASSSDTGSTEAFF. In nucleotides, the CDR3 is TGTGCCAGCAGCTCCGATACGGGGAGCACTGAAGCTTTCTTT.

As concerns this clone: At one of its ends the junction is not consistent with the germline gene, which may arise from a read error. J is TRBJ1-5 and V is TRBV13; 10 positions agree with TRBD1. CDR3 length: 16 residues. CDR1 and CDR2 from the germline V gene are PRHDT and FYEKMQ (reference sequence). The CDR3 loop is CASSIGTGVSNQPQHF. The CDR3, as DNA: TGTGCCAGCAGCATAGGGACAGGGGTGTCCAATCAGCCCCAGCATTTT.

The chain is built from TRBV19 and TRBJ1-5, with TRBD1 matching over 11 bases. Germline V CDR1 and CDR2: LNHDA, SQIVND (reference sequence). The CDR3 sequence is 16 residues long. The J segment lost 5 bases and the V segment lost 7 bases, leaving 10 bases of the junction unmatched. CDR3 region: CASKQSGQGAHQPQHF. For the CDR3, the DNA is TGTGCCAGTAAACAAAGTGGACAGGGGGCTCATCAGCCCCAGCATTTT.

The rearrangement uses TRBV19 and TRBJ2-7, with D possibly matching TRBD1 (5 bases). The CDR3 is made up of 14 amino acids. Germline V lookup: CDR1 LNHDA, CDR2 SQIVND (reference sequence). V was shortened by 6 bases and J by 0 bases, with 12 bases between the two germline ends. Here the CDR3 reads CASSDSIGSYEQYF. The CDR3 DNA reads TGTGCCAGTAGCGACAGTATCGGCTCCTACGAGCAGTACTTC.